The 24 T cell receptor beta chains presented below share a single source sample, sequenced in a study of CD8 T cells in Susac syndrome. cDNA came from roughly 0.53 to 1 ug RNA primed by random hexamers. TCRdb fed the immunoSEQ multiplex PCR reads into MiXCR, producing one record per CDR3 protein. This table has about 100,000 distinct CDR3 sequences, around 95% appearing once. Material for sequencing was CD8+ T cells from PBMCs. The receptors come from a human donor with Susac syndrome.

J is TRBJ2-1 and V is TRBV25-1, with D perhaps TRBD1 (5 bases). The CDR3 is 13 amino acids. CDR1 is MGHDK and CDR2 is SYGVNS in the germline V gene. V lost 3 bases, J lost 4 bases, and 7 bases lay in between. In nucleotides, the CDR3 is TGTGCCAGCAGTGACAGGGATTACAATGAGCAGTTCTTC. Translation: CASSDRDYNEQFF.

The chain combines TRBV27 with TRBJ1-5; the D is unclear. This CDR3 region has 12 residues. V was shortened by 8 bases and J by 7 bases, with 12 bases between the two germline ends. Germline-derived CDR1 and CDR2 are MNHEY and SMNVEV (reference sequence). Here the CDR3 reads CASGPTMQPQHF. DNA of the CDR3: TGTGCCAGCGGCCCCACGATGCAGCCCCAGCATTTT.

The chain is built from TRBV13 and TRBJ2-5, with D possibly matching TRBD1 (5 bases). Germline V CDR1 and CDR2: PRHDT, FYEKMQ (reference sequence). The length of the CDR3 is 15 residues. The ends were cut back, 5 bases at V and 3 bases at J, with 16 bases in the middle. The CDR3 nucleotides read TGTGCCAGCAGCCGACAGATTTTATTGGAAGAGACCCAGTACTTC. Translating it yields CASSRQILLEETQYF.

The J gene is TRBJ2-3, the V gene TRBV11-2; maybe TRBD2 (6 bases). Per germline, CDR1 SGHAT and CDR2 FQNNGV. Trimming took off 4 bases at V and 6 bases at J, with 11 bases between the two ends. This CDR3 contains 13 residues. The CDR3 bases are TGTGCCAGCAGCTCCTGGAGCGGGGATACGCAGTATTTT. Its protein product is CASSSWSGDTQYF.

The chain links TRBV6-6 to TRBJ1-6; D gene ambiguous. Trimming cost V 0 bases and J 13 bases, with 13 bases left between them. The CDR3 is 14 amino acids. The germline V gene encodes CDR1 MNHNY and CDR2 SVGAGI (reference sequence). The CDR3 spells CASSYSIETGPLHF. The CDR3 nucleotides are TGTGCCAGCAGTTACTCGATAGAAACGGGCCCCCTCCACTTT.

The V call is TRBV3-1, the J call TRBJ2-1; either TRBD1 or TRBD2 may supply D (5 bases each). Germline V gene sequence: CDR1 LGHDT, CDR2 YNNKEL (reference sequence). This CDR3 region has 16 residues. V dropped 1 base and J dropped 0 bases, with 10 bases sitting between them. CDR3 in amino acids: CASSQAGTVSYNEQFF. The CDR3 DNA follows: TGTGCCAGCAGCCAAGCCGGGACGGTCTCCTACAATGAGCAGTTCTTC.

The chain joins TRBV5-1 to TRBJ2-1; D is perhaps TRBD1 or TRBD2 (5 bases each). The germline CDR1 and CDR2 sequences are SGHRS and YFSETQ. The CDR3 runs to 13 residues. Trimming removed 2 bases from V and 6 bases from J, with 9 bases in between. CDR3 nucleotide sequence: TGCGCCAGCAGCTTCAGGGACCTCAATGAGCAGTTCTTC. Amino acid sequence: CASSFRDLNEQFF.

The chain links TRBV6-5 to TRBJ2-7; a weak D match, TRBD2 (6 bases). Trimming cost V 6 bases and J 3 bases, with 15 bases left between them. This CDR3 region has 14 residues. Germline assignment: CDR1 MNHEY and CDR2 SVGAGI. This CDR3 is CASRLGRTIYEQYF. The CDR3 coding sequence is TGTGCCAGCAGACTCGGACGGACTATCTACGAGCAGTACTTC.

The chain combines TRBV5-6 with TRBJ2-5; weak D call: TRBD1 (5 bases). Germline V lookup: CDR1 SGHDT, CDR2 YYEEEE. V dropped 4 bases and J dropped 6 bases, with 7 bases sitting between them. This CDR3 has 11 residues. CDR3 residues: CASSKDKTQYF. CDR3 bases: TGTGCCAGCAGCAAGGACAAGACCCAGTACTTC.

The chain combines TRBV28 with TRBJ2-5; 8 bases are shared with TRBD1. Germline values: CDR1 MDHEN, CDR2 SYDVKM. The CDR3 runs 15 residues. V dropped 6 bases and J dropped 3; count of bases not matched to a gene: 9. This CDR3 reads CASRPIPGQEETQYF. The CDR3 nucleotides are TGTGCCAGCAGACCTATTCCGGGACAGGAAGAGACCCAGTACTTC.

This chain links TRBV29-1 with TRBJ2-2; TRBD1 matches 9 bases. V lost 3 bases and J lost 1; bases outside the gene matches: 3. The germline V gene has CDR1 SQVTM and CDR2 ANQGSEA. CDR3 length equals 15 residues. This CDR3 is CSVDGTGQNTGELFF. The CDR3 nucleotides are TGCAGCGTTGATGGGACAGGGCAGAACACCGGGGAGCTGTTTTTT.

This sequence joins TRBV7-2 and TRBJ2-1, with D perhaps given as TRBD1 or TRBD2 (6 bases each). CDR1 is SGHTA, CDR2 FQGNSA, per germline. CDR3 size: 12 residues. The V gene lost 4 bases and the J gene lost 10 bases, with 11 bases spanning the gap. For the CDR3, the DNA is TGTGCCAGCAGCTCAAGGGGGGAGGAGCAGTTCTTC. It translates to CASSSRGEEQFF.

This chain connects TRBV2 to TRBJ2-5; unclear D gene. Trimming took 1 base from V and 3 from J, leaving 9 bases between them. Per the germline V gene, CDR1 is SNHLY and CDR2 is FYNNEI. The CDR3 has 14 amino acids. The CDR3: CASSEDGKEETQYF. The CDR3 DNA follows: TGTGCCAGCAGTGAAGATGGCAAAGAAGAGACCCAGTACTTC. The whole variable domain, filled in from reference TRBV2 and TRBJ2-5, reads EPEVTQTPSHQVTQMGQEVILRCVPISNHLYFYWYRQILGQKVEFLVSFYNNEISEKSEIFDDQFSVERPDGSNFTLKIRSTKLEDSAMYFCASSEDGKEETQYFGPGTRLLVL.

The rearrangement uses TRBV4-1 and TRBJ2-1, with 7 bases aligning to TRBD1. Germline lookup yields CDR1 MGHRA and CDR2 YSYEKL. Trimming took 2 bases from V and 5 from J; bases not matched to a gene: 3. The CDR3 has 14 residues. The CDR3 sequence: CASSQLTGDNEQFF. The CDR3 bases are TGCGCCAGCAGCCAATTAACAGGGGACAATGAGCAGTTCTTC.

The chain joins TRBV20-1 to TRBJ2-3; D is uncertain. Germline V gene lookup returns CDR1 DFQATT and CDR2 SNEGSKA (reference sequence). The CDR3 runs 12 residues. V lost 0 bases, J lost 10 bases, and 11 bases lay in between. DNA for the CDR3: TGCAGTGCTAGAGATGAGGCAGTTGCGCAGTATTTT. This encodes CSARDEAVAQYF.

The V and J genes are TRBV9 and TRBJ1-2; possibly TRBD1 for D (5 bases). V shed 0 bases and J shed 2 bases, with 11 bases lying between them. Germline CDR1 SGDLS, CDR2 YYNGEE. The CDR3 loop spans 15 amino acids. CDR3 loop: CASSVGGAQNYGYTF. For the CDR3, the DNA is TGTGCCAGCAGCGTAGGAGGGGCACAAAACTATGGCTACACCTTC. Full variable domain (outside the CDR3, taken from reference TRBV9 and TRBJ1-2): DSGVTQTPKHLITATGQRVTLRCSPRSGDLSVYWYQQSLDQGLQFLIQYYNGEERAKGNILERFSAQQFPDLHSELNLSSLELGDSALYFCASSVGGAQNYGYTFGSGTRLTVV.

Only one count was recorded for this clonotype. This chain connects TRBV20-1 to TRBJ1-5, with D hard to call. The CDR3 sequence is 12 residues long. Trimming shortened V by 2 bases and J by 3 bases, and 5 bases separated the two germline ends. Per the germline V gene, CDR1 is DFQATT and CDR2 is SNEGSKA (reference sequence). CDR3 DNA sequence: TGCAGTGCTAGACTGTTCAATCAGCCCCAGCATTTT. Residues: CSARLFNQPQHF.

J is TRBJ2-1 and V is TRBV15; TRBD2 agrees at 7 bases. The germline V gene encodes CDR1 LNHNV and CDR2 YYDKDF (reference sequence). After removal of 3 bases from V and 1 base from J, the junction contained 12 bases not matched to a gene. The CDR3 extends over 18 amino acids. The CDR3 region is CATSRGLLAAGSYNEQFF. Here the CDR3 DNA reads TGTGCCACCAGCAGGGGTCTTCTAGCGGCGGGATCCTACAATGAGCAGTTCTTC.

The rearrangement links TRBV15 to TRBJ2-7, with a tentative D call TRBD1 (6 bases). This CDR3 is built from 17 residues. Germline V lookup: CDR1 LNHNV, CDR2 YYDKDF (reference sequence). Trimming cost V 0 bases and J 1 base, with 16 bases left between them. For the CDR3, the DNA is TGTGCCACCAGCAGAGACCAATTCACGACAGGTTCCTACGAGCAGTACTTC. As protein: CATSRDQFTTGSYEQYF.

The V and J genes are TRBV15 and TRBJ2-7, with 7 bases matching TRBD2. The ends lost 3 bases at V and 4 bases at J; junction bases unmatched: 21. Looked up from germline, CDR1 is LNHNV and CDR2 is YYDKDF (reference sequence). This CDR3 is 19 amino acids long. CDR3 sequence: CATSRPSAGESPTVYEQYF. The DNA of the CDR3 is TGTGCCACCAGCAGGCCCTCTGCGGGAGAGTCCCCAACGGTGTACGAGCAGTACTTC. The full variable domain, rest sourced from reference TRBV15 and TRBJ2-7, is DAMVIQNPRYQVTQFGKPVTLSCSQTLNHNVMYWYQQKSSQAPKLLFHYYDKDFNNEADTPDNFQSRRPNTSFCFLDIRSPGLGDTAMYLCATSRPSAGESPTVYEQYFGPGTRLTVT.

The chain combines TRBV6-6 with TRBJ2-5; 10 bases are shared with TRBD2. Germline trimming cut 8 bases from V and 5 bases from J; bases unmatched to any gene: 14. Germline V gene sequence: CDR1 MNHNY, CDR2 SVGAGI (reference sequence). The CDR3 is 16 residues long. CDR3 sequence: CASGLVAGGGLETQYF. Written as DNA, the CDR3 is TGTGCCAGCGGTTTGGTAGCGGGGGGTGGGTTGGAGACCCAGTACTTC.

The chain carries TRBV29-1 and TRBJ2-3; D is perhaps TRBD2 (5 bases). Trimming removed 8 bases from V and 6 bases from J, with 24 bases in between. Germline V gene data show CDR1 as SQVTM and CDR2 as ANQGSEA. This CDR3 has 15 residues. The CDR3 coding sequence is TGCAGCTCCCGTATCGCGGGTTCTCCAACGGATACGCAGTATTTT. This encodes CSSRIAGSPTDTQYF.

The gene calls are TRBV27 and TRBJ2-7; 7 bases align to TRBD1. Germline V gene lookup returns CDR1 MNHEY and CDR2 SMNVEV (reference sequence). The CDR3 sequence is 14 residues long. Losses at the gene ends were 6 bases for V and 6 bases for J; bases not matched to a gene: 11. The CDR3 nucleotides are TGTGCCAGCAGCCACACGGACAGGCGAGGCGAGCAGTACTTC. Its protein product is CASSHTDRRGEQYF.

The chain links TRBV20-1 to TRBJ1-2; D is possibly TRBD1 (6 bases). The length of the CDR3 is 17 residues. The V and J ends lost 0 bases and 4 bases respectively, with 21 bases between them. The germline V gene has CDR1 DFQATT and CDR2 SNEGSKA (reference sequence). DNA for the CDR3: TGCAGTGCTAGAGACCCTAATGACAGGACCCAACGCTATGGCTACACCTTC. Translated, it gives CSARDPNDRTQRYGYTF.